This T cell receptor beta chain is from a study of response to subunit inactivated influenza vaccine. TCRdb redid the calling of the RT-PCR reads with MiXCR, one entry per CDR3 protein. Of 600,000 to 700,000 distinct CDR3 sequences in the sample, about 14% were seen once. Trimming took off 2 bases at V and 2 bases at J, with 13 bases between the two ends. This CDR3 is 15 amino acids long. In germline, CDR1 is ENHRY, CDR2 SYGVKD. V usage is TRBV10-3 and J usage is TRBJ2-7, with D unclear. The sample consisted of PBMCs from blood, taken roughly 15 days before vaccination. The receptor's source is a man aged 45-65 years who received an inactivated influenza vaccine. CDR3 residues: CAISEIASLTYEQYF. CDR3 DNA: TGTGCCATCAGTGAGATAGCCAGCCTAACCTACGAGCAGTACTTC.